The clone carrying this T cell receptor beta chain was seen ten or more times. Its antigen is still unknown. As part of library construction, unique molecular identifiers were attached to individual cDNA molecules. MiXCR, run by TCRdb on the 5' RACE reads, gives a single entry per CDR3 protein. The table shows some 59,000 distinct CDR3 sequences, with around 9.7% occurring only once. Germline loops: CDR1 KGHDR, CDR2 SFDVKD. The length of the CDR3 is 12 residues. V was trimmed by 7 bases and J by 7 bases, leaving 10 bases between them. The record originates from a study of early T cells in non-severe SARS-CoV-2 infection. Study-level information: Unpaired chains resulted from sequencing bulk RNA of unsorted whole blood. Study conclusions and caveats: Private and CD4 specificities were missed by VDJdb matching, skewed to anti-spike CD8.

The genes are TRBV24-1 and TRBJ1-5; tentatively, D is TRBD1 (6 bases). The clonotype was recovered from an adult who was a healthcare worker with PCR-confirmed SARS-CoV-2 infection or an uninfected control (not recorded which). The sequencing sample was made of whole blood. Here the CDR3 DNA reads TGTGCCACCAGGGAGAGGGGGCAGCCCCAGCATTTT. Its protein is CATRERGQPQHF.